This note documents a single T cell receptor beta chain sequence. The table lists this clonotype with many counts. No antigen is known for it. Within one base of it there is no much larger clone, and no base qualities were kept. At the junction V is shortened by 2 bases and J by 4 bases, with 21 bases in between. From its cysteine to its phenylalanine, the CDR3 spans 18 amino acids. The only DNA kept is the CDR3, 54 bases in frame from the first base. CDR1 and CDR2, looked up from the germline V gene, are MGHRA and YSYEKL. Libraries were prepared through RT-PCR. Sequencer: Illumina HiSeq 2500. Clones were called with MiXCR by TCRdb after fastp trimmed the public reads at Q25, and only in-frame beta chains were retained. One record per CDR3 amino acid sequence lists the most common genes and DNA. This sample has about 650,000 distinct CDR3 sequences in its table, and 14% of those were observed once. Of the sample, 7.5% to 9% is held by the ten largest clones.

The data were obtained in a study of response to subunit inactivated influenza vaccine (dated by TCRdb to 2016 to 2019). With respect to the entire study: To follow how T cells responded to a trivalent subunit inactivated influenza vaccine, the researchers relied on deep quantitative profiling of the T cell receptor repertoire.

Beyond this particular receptor, the publication reports: According to the authors, only a limited number of new T cells may be recruited by each seasonal influenza vaccination.

The chain links TRBV4-1 with TRBJ2-1, and possibly TRBD2, on 6 matching bases. Sequenced material: PBMCs from blood, taken 14 to 15 days before vaccination. This receptor was identified in a man aged 45-60 years who received an inactivated influenza vaccine. Donor details come from another sample of the same person, matched by shared clones. Read as DNA, the sequence is TGCGCCAGCAGCCAACAAATTGGAGGGGCGAAGATATACAATGAGCAGTTCTTC. This translates into CASSQQIGGAKIYNEQFF.